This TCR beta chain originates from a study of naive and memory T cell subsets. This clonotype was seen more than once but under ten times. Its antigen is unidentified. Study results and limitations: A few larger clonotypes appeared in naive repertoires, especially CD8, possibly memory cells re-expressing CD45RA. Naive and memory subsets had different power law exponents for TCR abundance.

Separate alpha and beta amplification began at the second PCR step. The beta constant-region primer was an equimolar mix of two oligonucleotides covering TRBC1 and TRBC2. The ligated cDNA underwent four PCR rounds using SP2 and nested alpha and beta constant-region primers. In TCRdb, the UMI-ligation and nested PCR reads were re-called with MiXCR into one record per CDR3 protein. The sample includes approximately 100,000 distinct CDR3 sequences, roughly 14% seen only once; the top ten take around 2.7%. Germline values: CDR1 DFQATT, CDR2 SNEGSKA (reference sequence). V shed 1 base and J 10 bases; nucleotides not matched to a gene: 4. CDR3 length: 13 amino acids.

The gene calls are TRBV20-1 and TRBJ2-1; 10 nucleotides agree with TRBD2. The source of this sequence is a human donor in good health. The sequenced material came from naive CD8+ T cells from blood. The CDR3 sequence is CSARGLAGVEQFF. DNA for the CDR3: TGCAGTGCTAGAGGGCTAGCGGGAGTCGAGCAGTTCTTC.